These 27 T cell receptor beta chains originate from one sample sequenced in a study of cytomegalovirus exposure and HLA in healthy donors. PCR amplification relied on 60 Vbeta primers (plus 13 Jbeta primers). The method was immunoSEQ multiplex PCR; TCRdb's version includes in-frame clones alone and lacks a portion of them. Among approximately 160,000 clones listed, around 75% were seen once. The sequenced material came from PBMCs. The receptors shown here come from a woman aged 50 to 65 in good health and CMV-seropositive.

V usage is TRBV5-6 and J usage is TRBJ1-1; 9 positions agree with TRBD1. Germline V gene data show CDR1 as SGHDT and CDR2 as YYEEEE. The junction had 8 bases not matched to a gene; V was cut back by 3 bases and J by 11 bases. CDR3 length equals 13 residues. This CDR3 reads CASSYGTGLDAFF. Written as DNA, the CDR3 is TGTGCCAGCAGCTACGGGACAGGGCTGGACGCTTTCTTT.

The gene calls are TRBV10-3 and TRBJ2-7, with 9 positions matching TRBD1. The J segment lost 4 bases and the V segment lost 4 bases, leaving 11 bases of the junction unmatched. Germline values: CDR1 ENHRY, CDR2 SYGVKD. The CDR3 covers 16 residues. This CDR3 reads CAISGQNRGRGYEQYF. The CDR3, as DNA: TGTGCCATCAGTGGGCAAAACAGGGGGCGCGGGTACGAGCAGTACTTC.

The chain links TRBV19 to TRBJ1-1; TRBD1 is a possible D gene (5 bases). CDR1 is LNHDA, CDR2 SQIVND, per germline (reference sequence). Trimming took off 7 bases at V and 4 bases at J, with 10 bases between the two ends. There are 12 residues in the CDR3. The CDR3 coding sequence is TGTGCCAGTAAGGGGAGGGGCACTGAAGCTTTCTTT. This sequence encodes CASKGRGTEAFF.

This clone was seen a few times. This chain connects TRBV2 to TRBJ1-1; D is unresolved. Deletions cut 6 bases from V and 5 bases from J, with 13 bases between. The germline CDR1 and CDR2 sequences are SNHLY and FYNNEI. The CDR3 runs to 13 residues. In DNA form, the CDR3 reads TGTGCCAGCAGGGTCAGTCCGTGGACTGAAGCTTTCTTT. It encodes CASRVSPWTEAFF.

This chain connects TRBV6-5 to TRBJ2-7; 8 bases agree with TRBD2. The CDR3 sequence is 15 residues long. The V gene's germline CDR1 is MNHEY and CDR2 SVGAGI. The V segment lost 5 bases and the J segment 0 bases; nucleotides outside the gene matches: 6. In nucleotides, the CDR3 is TGTGCCAGCAGTCGAGCGGGGGCCAGCTCCTACGAGCAGTACTTC. Its protein is CASSRAGASSYEQYF.

J is TRBJ2-7 and V is TRBV18, with 10 bases identical to TRBD1. The CDR3 length is 15 residues. The germline V gene encodes CDR1 KGHSH and CDR2 LQKENI. After removal of 3 bases from V and 5 bases from J, the junction contained 7 bases not matched to a gene. CDR3 sequence: CASSPPTGGRDEQYF. For the CDR3, the DNA is TGTGCCAGCTCACCCCCGACAGGGGGCAGGGACGAGCAGTACTTC. Drawing the rest from reference TRBV18 and TRBJ2-7, the complete variable domain is NAGVMQNPRHLVRRRGQEARLRCSPMKGHSHVYWYRQLPEEGLKFMVYLQKENIIDESGMPKERFSAEFPKEGPSILRIQQVVRGDSAAYFCASSPPTGGRDEQYFGPGTRLTVT.

This chain joins TRBV6-6 and TRBJ2-7, with 7 bases that match TRBD2. Trimming at V came to 2 bases and at J to 7 bases, leaving 8 bases not matched to a gene. The CDR3 consists of 14 residues. Germline lookup yields CDR1 MNHNY and CDR2 SVGAGI (reference sequence). The CDR3 protein is CASSYSRGVGEQYF. As DNA, the CDR3 is TGTGCCAGCAGTTACAGTCGGGGGGTCGGAGAGCAGTACTTC.

In its sample, this clone was seen a few times. The rearrangement links TRBV19 to TRBJ1-1; possibly TRBD1 for D (5 bases). Germline CDR1 reads LNHDA; CDR2 reads SQIVND (reference sequence). Trimming took 5 bases from V and 4 from J, leaving 20 bases between them. CDR3 length: 16 residues. Written as DNA, the CDR3 is TGTGCCAGTAGTCCCAGCAGACAGACTTCGGGCACTGAAGCTTTCTTT. Residues: CASSPSRQTSGTEAFF.

The chain uses TRBV25-1 and TRBJ2-3; 8 bases line up with TRBD1. The CDR3 is 17 amino acids. In germline, CDR1 is MGHDK, CDR2 SYGVNS. Losses at the gene ends were 8 bases for V and 3 bases for J; bases not matched to a gene: 16. CDR3 region: CASAGGGRGPRTDTQYF. The CDR3 region has the DNA TGTGCCAGCGCAGGGGGTGGCAGGGGGCCGCGGACAGATACGCAGTATTTT.

This clone turned up a few times. The J gene is TRBJ2-4, the V gene TRBV7-2; D is possibly TRBD1 (5 bases). CDR1 is SGHTA, CDR2 FQGNSA, per germline. V lost 1 base and J 7 bases, leaving 8 bases between the germline ends. The length of the CDR3 is 13 residues. CDR3 in amino acids: CASSLGKGNIQYF. CDR3 DNA: TGTGCCAGCAGCTTAGGGAAGGGGAACATTCAGTACTTC.

The chain joins TRBV18 to TRBJ2-7; weak D call: TRBD1 (5 bases). This CDR3 has 13 amino acids. Between the trimmed V and J ends, which lost 1 base and 5 bases, there was a span of 9 bases. The germline CDR1 and CDR2 sequences are KGHSH and LQKENI. The CDR3 DNA follows: TGTGCCAGCTCACCACAGGGGTTGAACGAGCAGTACTTC. Its translation is CASSPQGLNEQYF. The variable domain in full, with the rest retrieved from reference TRBV18 and TRBJ2-7, is NAGVMQNPRHLVRRRGQEARLRCSPMKGHSHVYWYRQLPEEGLKFMVYLQKENIIDESGMPKERFSAEFPKEGPSILRIQQVVRGDSAAYFCASSPQGLNEQYFGPGTRLTVT.

The chain combines TRBV19 with TRBJ1-1; 7 bases fit TRBD1. Germline V gives CDR1 LNHDA, CDR2 SQIVND (reference sequence). V trimming: 6 bases; J trimming: 0 bases; junction bases outside the gene matches: 7. This CDR3 has 15 amino acids. DNA for the CDR3: TGTGCCAGTAGCCCGGACAGGCTCATGAACACTGAAGCTTTCTTT. Translated, it gives CASSPDRLMNTEAFF.

The genes are TRBV13 and TRBJ1-1, with TRBD1 as a possible D gene (6 bases). The CDR3 sequence is 16 residues long. Germline-derived CDR1 and CDR2 are PRHDT and FYEKMQ (reference sequence). V lost 1 base, J lost 0 bases, and 12 bases lay in between. This CDR3 reads CASSLDRDPVNTEAFF. Written as DNA, the CDR3 is TGTGCCAGCAGCTTAGACAGGGACCCTGTGAACACTGAAGCTTTCTTT.

The chain is built from TRBV18 and TRBJ2-5, with D unclear. The V and J ends lost 3 bases and 3 bases respectively, with 14 bases between them. The length of the CDR3 is 15 residues. Germline V gives CDR1 KGHSH, CDR2 LQKENI. Here the CDR3 reads CASSPLVSREETQYF. The DNA of the CDR3 is TGTGCCAGCTCACCTCTTGTTTCTCGTGAAGAGACCCAGTACTTC.

J is TRBJ1-1 and V is TRBV19; D gene ambiguous. CDR1 and CDR2 from the germline V gene are LNHDA and SQIVND (reference sequence). Trimming took off 5 bases at V and 6 bases at J, with 19 bases between the two ends. The CDR3 totals 15 residues. CDR3 amino acids: CASSPITRELAEAFF. Here the CDR3 DNA reads TGTGCCAGTAGTCCCATCACTCGGGAGTTGGCTGAAGCTTTCTTT.

The chain has TRBV9 and TRBJ1-1; weak D call: TRBD1 (5 bases). Trimming left V 4 bases short and J 3 bases short, with 19 bases between. The V gene's germline CDR1 is SGDLS and CDR2 YYNGEE. This CDR3 has 16 residues. The CDR3: CASSPVFGAVDTEAFF. CDR3 sequence (DNA): TGTGCCAGCAGCCCAGTGTTTGGGGCGGTGGACACTGAAGCTTTCTTT.

This rearrangement joins TRBV5-1 to TRBJ1-1; 8 bases are a match to TRBD1. The J segment lost 4 bases and the V segment lost 2 bases, leaving 1 base of the junction unmatched. Germline loops: CDR1 SGHRS, CDR2 YFSETQ. The CDR3 contains 13 residues. DNA for the CDR3: TGCGCCAGCAGCTTTACAGGGGGCACTGAAGCTTTCTTT. Its protein is CASSFTGGTEAFF.

The chain couples TRBV19 to TRBJ1-6; the D is unclear. Germline CDR1 reads LNHDA; CDR2 reads SQIVND (reference sequence). V lost 0 bases, J lost 13 bases, and 10 bases lay in between. CDR3 length: 13 residues. The CDR3 nucleotides are TGTGCCAGTAGTATAGATCAGGCTCGCCCCCTCCACTTT. Its translation: CASSIDQARPLHF.

The chain couples TRBV5-1 to TRBJ2-7; D may be TRBD1 (6 bases). Trimming removed 4 bases from V and 3 bases from J, with 14 bases in between. Germline CDR1 SGHRS, CDR2 YFSETQ. The length of the CDR3 is 14 residues. CDR3 in DNA: TGCGCCAGCAGCCCCCTAGGGGGAAGCTACGAGCAGTACTTC. It codes for CASSPLGGSYEQYF. The complete variable domain, with remaining parts taken from reference TRBV5-1 and TRBJ2-7, reads KAGVTQTPRYLIKTRGQQVTLSCSPISGHRSVSWYQQTPGQGLQFLFEYFSETQRNKGNFPGRFSGRQFSNSRSEMNVSTLELGDSALYLCASSPLGGSYEQYFGPGTRLTVT.

This clone has a handful of counts. DNA of the CDR3: TGTGCCAGTACTCGGACAGGGCCTACTTTGGGTGGCTACACCTTC. Its protein product is CASTRTGPTLGGYTF. V usage is TRBV19 and J usage is TRBJ1-2; TRBD1 matches 8 bases. The CDR3 is made up of 15 amino acids. The V segment lost 7 bases and the J segment 7 bases; nucleotides outside the gene matches: 14. Germline CDR1 LNHDA, CDR2 SQIVND (reference sequence).

In this sample, this clone turned up a few times. The J gene is TRBJ1-2, the V gene TRBV2; 9 nucleotides agree with TRBD1. The trim removed 6 bases at V and 7 bases at J, leaving 6 bases unmatched. The germline gives CDR1 SNHLY, CDR2 FYNNEI. This CDR3 is built from 13 residues. This CDR3 is CASRQQGAGGYTF. The CDR3 bases are TGTGCCAGCAGGCAACAGGGGGCTGGTGGCTACACCTTC.

The rearrangement links TRBV5-1 to TRBJ2-5; a possible D gene is TRBD2 (7 bases). The germline gives CDR1 SGHRS, CDR2 YFSETQ. Trimming removed 2 bases from V and 5 bases from J, with 13 bases in between. This CDR3 has 14 amino acids. The DNA of the CDR3 is TGCGCCAGCAGCTTAGGGGGGGGCATCGAGACCCAGTACTTC. Translated: CASSLGGGIETQYF.

The V and J genes are TRBV27 and TRBJ1-6; possible D gene TRBD1, 6 bases. The CDR3 consists of 16 residues. Germline CDR1 is MNHEY and CDR2 is SMNVEV (reference sequence). The germline V and J ends were trimmed by 0 bases and 10 bases, with 16 bases remaining between them. CDR3 in DNA: TGTGCCAGCAGTTTATCATCGTCAGGGGTTAGATCACCCCTCCACTTT. This codes for CASSLSSSGVRSPLHF.

J is TRBJ1-3 and V is TRBV2; possibly TRBD1 for D (6 bases). The CDR3 sequence is 14 residues long. Trimming shortened V by 5 bases and J by 4 bases, and 12 bases separated the two germline ends. CDR1 is SNHLY and CDR2 is FYNNEI in the germline V gene. CDR3 DNA: TGTGCCAGCAGTTTATTGGACAGCGGAAACACCATATATTTT. This encodes CASSLLDSGNTIYF.

The chain recombines TRBV10-1 with TRBJ2-2; D is ambiguous. There are 15 residues in the CDR3. The germline V gene has CDR1 WNHNN and CDR2 SYGVQD (reference sequence). Trimming removed 3 bases at V and 1 base at J, with 9 bases between. The CDR3 sequence is CASSEAFMNTGELFF. CDR3 sequence (DNA): TGCGCCAGCAGTGAAGCTTTTATGAACACCGGGGAGCTGTTTTTT.

The V call is TRBV7-9, the J call TRBJ1-2; no clear D. The germline V gene encodes CDR1 SEHNR and CDR2 FQNEAQ (reference sequence). The V and J ends lost 5 bases and 8 bases respectively, with 12 bases between them. The CDR3 covers 12 residues. The CDR3 loop is CASSLLGRGYTF. The CDR3 DNA reads TGTGCCAGCAGCCTCCTCGGGAGGGGCTACACCTTC.

In its sample, this clone was seen a few times. The rearrangement uses TRBV9 and TRBJ2-7, with 7 bases that match TRBD1. The V and J ends lost 3 bases and 7 bases, in that order; junction bases with no gene match: 7. Germline values: CDR1 SGDLS, CDR2 YYNGEE. The CDR3 is 13 amino acids. The CDR3: CASSGSTGDEQYF. The CDR3 DNA is TGTGCCAGCAGCGGCTCAACAGGGGATGAGCAGTACTTC.